These 25 T cell receptor beta chains originate from one sample sequenced in a study of blood T cell repertoires in COVID-19. The protocol was immunoSEQ multiplex PCR, while the TCRdb copy is restricted to in-frame clones and leaves out a portion. The sample consists of roughly 250,000 clones, 75% to 90% of them appearing once. Specimen: PBMCs or T cells enriched from blood (not recorded which). These TCRs come from a woman aged 40 to 50 with acute COVID-19.

J is TRBJ2-2 and V is TRBV5-8, with TRBD1 identical over 11 bases. This CDR3 spans 16 amino acids. The junction had 7 bases not matched to a gene; V was cut back by 4 bases and J by 5 bases. The germline V gene has CDR1 SGHTS and CDR2 YDEGEE. The CDR3 DNA is TGTGCCAGCAGCCGTGGACAGGGGGCTAAGACCGGGGAGCTGTTTTTT. Translated, it gives CASSRGQGAKTGELFF.

The chain recombines TRBV11-3 with TRBJ2-1; D unclear. Germline lookup yields CDR1 SGHNT and CDR2 YENEEA. The V and J ends lost 2 bases and 4 bases respectively, with 6 bases between them. The CDR3 is made up of 13 amino acids. The CDR3 here is CASSLSQYNEQFF. DNA of the CDR3: TGTGCCAGCAGCTTATCTCAGTACAATGAGCAGTTCTTC.

The genes are TRBV9 and TRBJ2-3; TRBD2 agrees at 7 bases. This CDR3 is 15 amino acids long. V was clipped by 0 bases and J by 4 bases; unmatched bases: 5. Germline V CDR1 and CDR2: SGDLS, YYNGEE. CDR3 protein: CASSVGEGGPDTQYF. CDR3 in DNA: TGTGCCAGCAGCGTAGGTGAGGGAGGGCCAGATACGCAGTATTTT.

This clone occurred a few times. The CDR3 spells CARCGAASTDTQYF. In nucleotides, the CDR3 is TGTGCCAGGTGTGGAGCAGCTAGCACAGATACGCAGTATTTT. The chain links TRBV19 to TRBJ2-3; D call uncertain. V was pared by 9 bases and J by 0 bases, with 13 bases between. Germline V gene sequence: CDR1 LNHDA, CDR2 SQIVND (reference sequence). This CDR3 has 14 residues.

The chain uses TRBV20-1 and TRBJ2-1; TRBD2 aligns across 7 bases. Germline V gene data show CDR1 as DFQATT and CDR2 as SNEGSKA (reference sequence). The CDR3 spans 14 residues. V trimming: 3 bases; J trimming: 8 bases; junction bases outside the gene matches: 10. This CDR3 is CSASLGEGHHEQFF. The CDR3 coding sequence is TGCAGTGCTAGTTTGGGGGAGGGCCACCATGAGCAGTTCTTC.

A few counts support this clone. The chain joins TRBV24-1 to TRBJ2-5; TRBD1 agrees at 9 bases. The CDR3 is 15 residues long. With V trimmed by 3 bases and J by 4 bases, 5 bases remained unmatched. Germline V gene data show CDR1 as KGHDR and CDR2 as SFDVKD. CDR3 nucleotide sequence: TGTGCCACCAGTGATACGGGACAGGGAGGAGAGACCCAGTACTTC. Amino acid sequence: CATSDTGQGGETQYF.

V is TRBV24-1 and J is TRBJ2-7; 9 positions agree with TRBD2. The V segment lost 6 bases and the J segment 4 bases; nucleotides outside the gene matches: 3. The CDR3 consists of 13 residues. Per the germline V gene, CDR1 is KGHDR and CDR2 is SFDVKD. The CDR3 loop reads CATSLRGGYEQYF. The CDR3 nucleotides read TGTGCCACCAGTCTGCGGGGGGGGTACGAGCAGTACTTC.

This rearrangement joins TRBV2 to TRBJ1-2; 7 bases are a match to TRBD1. This CDR3 has 15 amino acids. Trimming removed 5 bases from V and 4 bases from J; junction bases left unmatched: 10. The germline gives CDR1 SNHLY, CDR2 FYNNEI. CDR3 bases: TGTGCCAGCAGTATACAGGGGACGGCAATCTATGGCTACACCTTC. It is translated as CASSIQGTAIYGYTF.

V gene TRBV11-2 combines with J gene TRBJ2-7; TRBD1 matches 7 bases. V trimming: 2 bases; J trimming: 3 bases; junction bases outside the gene matches: 4. The CDR3 extends over 14 amino acids. Germline lookup yields CDR1 SGHAT and CDR2 FQNNGV. This CDR3 reads CASSLLTGSYEQYF. The CDR3 region has the DNA TGTGCCAGCAGCTTACTGACAGGGAGCTACGAGCAGTACTTC.

This clone was counted once. J is TRBJ2-5 and V is TRBV3-1 (or the pseudogene TRBV3-2), with 9 bases fitting TRBD1. Per the germline V gene, CDR1 is LGHDT and CDR2 is YNNKEL (reference sequence). The CDR3 has 19 residues. J lost 2 bases, V lost 4 bases, and 17 bases had no gene match. This CDR3 reads CASSRSGTGNLGAQETQYF. The CDR3 nucleotides read TGTGCCAGCAGCCGATCCGGGACAGGGAATTTGGGAGCACAAGAGACCCAGTACTTC.

The chain employs TRBV6-6 and TRBJ1-2, with a weak D call TRBD1 (6 bases). There are 16 residues in the CDR3. With 5 bases removed from V and 2 bases from J, the gap between germline ends came to 18 bases. Germline V gives CDR1 MNHNY, CDR2 SVGAGI (reference sequence). CDR3 amino acids: CASSRGTRKPNYGYTF. The CDR3 coding sequence is TGTGCCAGCAGTCGAGGGACACGCAAGCCCAACTATGGCTACACCTTC.

V gene TRBV5-6 combines with J gene TRBJ2-3; 8 bases match TRBD1. Losses at the gene ends were 2 bases for V and 2 bases for J; bases not matched to a gene: 10. The V gene's germline CDR1 is SGHDT and CDR2 YYEEEE. The CDR3 runs to 17 residues. Written as DNA, the CDR3 is TGTGCCAGCAGCTTAGGACAGGGTACCCCACACACAGATACGCAGTATTTT. Encoded protein: CASSLGQGTPHTDTQYF. The full variable domain, its missing parts supplied by reference TRBV5-6 and TRBJ2-3, is DAGVTQSPTHLIKTRGQQVTLRCSPKSGHDTVSWYQQALGQGPQFIFQYYEEEERQRGNFPDRFSGHQFPNYSSELNVNALLLGDSALYLCASSLGQGTPHTDTQYFGPGTRLTVL.

The chain joins TRBV6-5 to TRBJ2-7; tentatively, D is TRBD1 (5 bases). CDR3 length: 15 residues. V dropped 8 bases and J dropped 3 bases, with 20 bases sitting between them. Germline V gives CDR1 MNHEY, CDR2 SVGAGI. The CDR3 region has the DNA TGTGCCAGCGGGATGTTACTCAGGGATAGCTACGAGCAGTACTTC. It specifies CASGMLLRDSYEQYF.

The CDR3 reads CASGGTSGNYNEQFF. In DNA form, the CDR3 reads TGTGCCAGCGGGGGGACTAGCGGGAATTACAATGAGCAGTTCTTC. V gene TRBV2 combines with J gene TRBJ2-1, with TRBD2 matching 13 bases. Germline V gene lookup returns CDR1 SNHLY and CDR2 FYNNEI. CDR3 length equals 15 residues. Trimming took 8 bases from V and 4 from J; bases not matched to a gene: 5. Full variable domain (missing parts from reference TRBV2 and TRBJ2-1): EPEVTQTPSHQVTQMGQEVILRCVPISNHLYFYWYRQILGQKVEFLVSFYNNEISEKSEIFDDQFSVERPDGSNFTLKIRSTKLEDSAMYFCASGGTSGNYNEQFFGPGTRLTVL.

The chain combines TRBV27 with TRBJ1-5; 8 nucleotides agree with TRBD1. Trimming at V came to 5 bases and at J to 1 base, leaving 7 bases not matched to a gene. CDR1 MNHEY and CDR2 SMNVEV come from the germline V gene (reference sequence). The CDR3 length is 16 residues. The CDR3 is CASSSLYRGSNQPQHF. The CDR3 DNA sequence: TGTGCCAGCAGTAGTCTATACAGGGGGAGCAATCAGCCCCAGCATTTT.

The chain has TRBV7-8 and TRBJ2-7; no clear D gene. This CDR3 spans 12 amino acids. V dropped 0 bases and J dropped 7 bases, with 7 bases sitting between them. Germline-derived CDR1 and CDR2 are SGHVS and FQNEAQ. CDR3 nucleotide sequence: TGTGCCAGCAGCTTAGCAATCCGGGAGCAGTACTTC. This translates into CASSLAIREQYF.

V is TRBV24-1 and J is TRBJ1-3, with TRBD1 matching over 7 bases. Germline V CDR1 and CDR2: KGHDR, SFDVKD. This CDR3 spans 16 amino acids. V lost 5 bases to trimming and J lost 1 base; unmatched junction nucleotides: 7. DNA of the CDR3: TGTGCCACCAGTGCAGCCCGGGACAGTTCTGGAAACACCATATATTTT. As protein: CATSAARDSSGNTIYF.

The chain combines TRBV30 with TRBJ1-1; 8 bases match TRBD1. The germline gives CDR1 GTSNPN, CDR2 SVGIG (reference sequence). V lost 1 base, J lost 10 bases, and 5 bases stayed unmatched. CDR3 length: 12 amino acids. The CDR3 coding sequence is TGTGCCTGGAGTGGGCGGGACAGGATAGCTTTCTTT. This gives the protein CAWSGRDRIAFF.

The chain uses TRBV7-9 and TRBJ1-4; no clear D gene. The V and J ends lost 1 base and 9 bases respectively, with 6 bases between them. Germline V CDR1 and CDR2: SEHNR, FQNEAQ (reference sequence). The CDR3 sequence is 12 residues long. CDR3 amino acids: CASSLGGQKLFF. For the CDR3, the DNA is TGTGCCAGCAGCTTAGGAGGGCAAAAACTGTTTTTT. Filled out from reference TRBV7-9 and TRBJ1-4, the complete variable domain reads DTGVSQNPRHKITKRGQNVTFRCDPISEHNRLYWYRQTLGQGPEFLTYFQNEAQLEKSRLLSDRFSAERPKGSFSTLEIQRTEQGDSAMYLCASSLGGQKLFFGSGTQLSVL.

This clone was observed a few times. The genes are TRBV5-6 and TRBJ1-6; maybe TRBD1 (5 bases). This CDR3 comprises 16 residues. Germline V CDR1 and CDR2: SGHDT, YYEEEE. Between the trimmed V and J ends, which lost 1 base and 14 bases, there was a span of 22 bases. The CDR3 region is CASSLYKIGDKVTLHF. CDR3 bases: TGTGCCAGCAGCTTGTATAAAATAGGGGATAAGGTCACCCTCCACTTT.

V usage is TRBV7-3 and J usage is TRBJ2-3, with unresolved D. The CDR3 consists of 15 residues. Trimming stripped 1 base from V and 2 bases from J, with 10 bases between. CDR1 and CDR2 from the germline V gene are SGHTA and FQGTGA. CDR3 in DNA: TGTGCCAGCAGCTTAAGCGCACAGATCACAGATACGCAGTATTTT. As protein: CASSLSAQITDTQYF.

The table lists this clone with a few counts. V gene TRBV11-3 combines with J gene TRBJ2-1; D perhaps matches TRBD2 (5 bases). V was clipped by 7 bases and J by 0 bases, with 13 bases between them. Germline lookup yields CDR1 SGHNT and CDR2 YENEEA. The CDR3 has 15 residues. The CDR3 coding sequence is TGTGCCAGCACCCGGACTGGAAGCTCCTACAATGAGCAGTTCTTC. Its protein is CASTRTGSSYNEQFF.

Of note for this clone: Other DNA sequences in the same sample also yield this CDR3. The CDR3 bases are TGTGCCAGTCGTGACAGGAACTATGGCTACACCTTC. It translates to CASRDRNYGYTF. This chain joins TRBV19 and TRBJ1-2; D might be TRBD1 (6 bases). The germline V and J ends were trimmed by 8 bases and 2 bases, with 9 bases remaining between them. Per germline, CDR1 LNHDA and CDR2 SQIVND (reference sequence). The CDR3 covers 12 residues.

The chain carries TRBV24-1 and TRBJ2-1, with TRBD2 matching 9 bases. Germline V gene lookup returns CDR1 KGHDR and CDR2 SFDVKD. V lost 5 bases, J lost 6 bases, and 4 bases stayed unmatched. CDR3 length equals 14 residues. The CDR3 DNA reads TGTGCCACCAGTGTTAGCGGGAGAGGCAATGAGCAGTTCTTC. Its translation is CATSVSGRGNEQFF.

This sequence joins TRBV7-6 and TRBJ2-5, with TRBD1 matching over 9 bases. Trimming took 0 bases from V and 0 from J; bases not matched to a gene: 2. From germline, CDR1 is SGHVS and CDR2 FNYEAQ. The CDR3 consists of 16 residues. The CDR3, as DNA: TGTGCCAGCAGCTTAGCGGACAGGGGCTACCAAGAGACCCAGTACTTC. Amino acid sequence: CASSLADRGYQETQYF.